This T cell receptor (beta chain) originates from a study of T cells in localized non-small cell lung cancer. Study-wide points: Sequencing covered just one tumor region, so heterogeneity cannot be ruled out. Adjacent uninvolved lung tissue had the highest T cell clonality, exceeding tumor. A median of 57 of the top 100 tumor clones appeared in adjacent lung, which was paired and uninvolved. Patients showing higher blood T cell density tended to see longer overall survival.

The CDR3 has 18 amino acids. CDR1 SEHNR and CDR2 FQNEAQ come from the germline V gene (reference sequence). V lost 5 bases and J lost 5, with 27 bases in between. TCRdb's copy holds only in-frame clones and misses some; the assay was immunoSEQ multiplex PCR. The table has about 52,000 clones, around 84% seen once. As for this clone: The target antigen is unknown.

The input for sequencing was PBMCs, taken before any cancer treatment. The sequence was obtained from a female donor with stage II lung adenocarcinoma. The V gene is TRBV7-9, the J gene TRBJ1-2; TRBD1 might be the D (5 bases). The CDR3 region has the DNA TGTGCCAGCAGCCCCTCCCTCAGTGGGGCAGGGAGCAATTATGGCTACACCTTC. Translation: CASSPSLSGAGSNYGYTF.